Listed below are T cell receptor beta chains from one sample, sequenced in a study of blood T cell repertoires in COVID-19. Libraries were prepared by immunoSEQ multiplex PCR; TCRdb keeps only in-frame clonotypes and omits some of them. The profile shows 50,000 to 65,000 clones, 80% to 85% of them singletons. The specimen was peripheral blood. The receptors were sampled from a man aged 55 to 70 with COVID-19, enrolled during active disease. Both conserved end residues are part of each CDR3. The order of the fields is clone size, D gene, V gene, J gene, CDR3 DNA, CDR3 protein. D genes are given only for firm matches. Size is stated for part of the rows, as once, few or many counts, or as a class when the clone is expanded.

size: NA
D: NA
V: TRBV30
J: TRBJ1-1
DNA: TGTGCCTGGGAGGGGATAAACACTGAAGCTTTCTTT
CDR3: CAWEGINTEAFF

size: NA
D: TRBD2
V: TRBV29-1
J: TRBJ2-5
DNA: TGCAGCGCCCGCTTCGGGGGGGCTGCAGAGACCCAGTACTTC
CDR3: CSARFGGAAETQYF

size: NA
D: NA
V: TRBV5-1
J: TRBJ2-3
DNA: TGCGCCAGCAGCTTGGGCCAGGGCGAGGATACGCAGTATTTT
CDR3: CASSLGQGEDTQYF

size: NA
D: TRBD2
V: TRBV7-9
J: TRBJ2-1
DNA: TGTGCCAGCAGCCTAGCGGGGGGAAACAATGAGCAGTTCTTC
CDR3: CASSLAGGNNEQFF

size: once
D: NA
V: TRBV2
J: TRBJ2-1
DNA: TGTGCCAGCGTCTTTCCAAGCCCTAGTAACAATGGAAATGAGCAGTTCTTC
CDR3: CASVFPSPSNNGNEQFF

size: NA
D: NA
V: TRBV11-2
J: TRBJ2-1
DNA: TGTGCCAGCAGCACACATCGAGCGCAGAACAATGAGCAGTTCTTC
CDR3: CASSTHRAQNNEQFF

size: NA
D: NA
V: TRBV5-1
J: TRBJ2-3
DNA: TGCGCCAGCAGCTTGATGGGGGCCCGCACAGATACGCAGTATTTT
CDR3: CASSLMGARTDTQYF

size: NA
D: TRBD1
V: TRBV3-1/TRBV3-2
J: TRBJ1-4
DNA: TGTGCCAGCAAGACAGGGGGTGAAAAACTGTTTTTT
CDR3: CASKTGGEKLFF

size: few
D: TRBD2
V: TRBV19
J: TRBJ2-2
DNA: TGTGCCAGTACGCCGGGACTAGCGTCAACCGGGGAGCTGTTTTTT
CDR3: CASTPGLASTGELFF

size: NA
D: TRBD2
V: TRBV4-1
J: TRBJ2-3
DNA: TGCGCCAGCAGCCGGAGCGGGGGAGGGACAGATACGCAGTATTTT
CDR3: CASSRSGGGTDTQYF

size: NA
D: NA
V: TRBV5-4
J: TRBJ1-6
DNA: TGTGCCAGCAGCCGTACAGGGAGCTCCTATAATTCACCCCTCCACTTT
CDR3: CASSRTGSSYNSPLHF

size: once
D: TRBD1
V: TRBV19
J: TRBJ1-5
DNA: TGTGCCAGTAGAAACGGACAGGGTGGGCAGCCCCAGCATTTT
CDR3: CASRNGQGGQPQHF

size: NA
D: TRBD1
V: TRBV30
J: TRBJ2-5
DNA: TGTGCCTGGAGTGTATATGGTGGGGGCAGGGGGCGCCCCCAAGAGACCCAGTACTTC
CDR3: CAWSVYGGGRGRPQETQYF

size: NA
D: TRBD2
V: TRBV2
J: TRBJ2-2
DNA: TGTGCCAGTAGACTAGCGGGGAACACCGGGGAGCTGTTTTTT
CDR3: CASRLAGNTGELFF

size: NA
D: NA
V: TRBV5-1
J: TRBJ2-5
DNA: TGCGCCAGCAGCTTAGACCAGGGCGTGGAGACCCAGTACTTC
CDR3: CASSLDQGVETQYF

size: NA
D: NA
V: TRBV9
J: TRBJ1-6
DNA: TGTGCCAGCAGCGTAGATCAGGGCGGAGCCTCAAATTCACCCCTCCACTTT
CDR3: CASSVDQGGASNSPLHF

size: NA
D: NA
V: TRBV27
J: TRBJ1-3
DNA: TGTGCCAGCAGCTCGGTGGGCACGGGGGGCCGGAGAAGAAACACCATATATTTT
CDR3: CASSSVGTGGRRRNTIYF

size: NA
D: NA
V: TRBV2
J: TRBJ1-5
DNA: TGTGCCAGCAGTGTCGAGGGAAATAGCAATCAGCCCCAGCATTTT
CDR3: CASSVEGNSNQPQHF

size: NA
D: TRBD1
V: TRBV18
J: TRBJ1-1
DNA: TGTGCCAGCTCACAGGGGACAGGGGGCTACACTGAAGCTTTCTTT
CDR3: CASSQGTGGYTEAFF

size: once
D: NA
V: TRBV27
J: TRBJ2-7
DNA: TGTGCCAGCAGTTTTCGAACAGGGCTATCCTACGAGCAGTACTTC
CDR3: CASSFRTGLSYEQYF

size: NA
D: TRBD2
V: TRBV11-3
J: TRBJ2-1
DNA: TGTGCCAGCAGTTCCGGACTAGCCTACAATGAGCAGTTCTTC
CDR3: CASSSGLAYNEQFF

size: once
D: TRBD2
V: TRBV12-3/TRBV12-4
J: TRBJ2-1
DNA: TGTGCCAGCAGAGGACTAGTTGGCTATGAGCAGTTCTTC
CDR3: CASRGLVGYEQFF

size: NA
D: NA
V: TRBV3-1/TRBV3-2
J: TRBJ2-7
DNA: TGTGCCAGCAGCCAAGGACAGGTTGTCCACGAGCAGTACTTC
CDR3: CASSQGQVVHEQYF

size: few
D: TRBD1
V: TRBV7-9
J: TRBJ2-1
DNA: TGTGCCAGCAGCTTGGTTGGACAGGGGATGAATGAGCAGTTCTTC
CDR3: CASSLVGQGMNEQFF

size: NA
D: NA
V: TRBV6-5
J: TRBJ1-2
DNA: TGTGCCAGCAGTTACGATGCAGCGAACTATGGCTACACCTTC
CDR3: CASSYDAANYGYTF

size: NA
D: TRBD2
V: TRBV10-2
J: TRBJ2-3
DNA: TGCGCCAGCAGTGGACTAGCGGGGTCCAGAGGAGATACGCAGTATTTT
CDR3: CASSGLAGSRGDTQYF

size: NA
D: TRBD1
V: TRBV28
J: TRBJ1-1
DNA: TGTGCCAGCAGTGTACAGGGGAAAGCTTTCTTT
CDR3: CASSVQGKAFF

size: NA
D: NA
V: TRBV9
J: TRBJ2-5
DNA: TGTGCCAGCAGCGTAGGGTTTTGGAGCCAAGAGACCCAGTACTTC
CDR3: CASSVGFWSQETQYF

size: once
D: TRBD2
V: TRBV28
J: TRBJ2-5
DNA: TGTGCCAGCAGTTTAGGGGGACTAGCGGTTCAAGAGACCCAGTACTTC
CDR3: CASSLGGLAVQETQYF

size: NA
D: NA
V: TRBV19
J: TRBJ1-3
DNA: TGTGCCAGTACCCTCTGGGGAGGGGCTCGTGGAAACACCATATATTTT
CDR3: CASTLWGGARGNTIYF

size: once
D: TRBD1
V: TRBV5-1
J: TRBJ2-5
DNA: TGCGCCAGCAGCAGGACAGGGGGCTGGGAGACCCAGTACTTC
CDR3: CASSRTGGWETQYF

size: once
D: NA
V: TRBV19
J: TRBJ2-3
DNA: TGTGCCAGTAGTATCTCCAGCGGCAGCACAGATACGCAGTATTTT
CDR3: CASSISSGSTDTQYF

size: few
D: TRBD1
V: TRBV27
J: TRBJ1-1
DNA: TGTGCCAGCAGTTTAGGGAGTGCCAGGGGGCCTCCTAACACTGAAGCTTTCTTT
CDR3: CASSLGSARGPPNTEAFF

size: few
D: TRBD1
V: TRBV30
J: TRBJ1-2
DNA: TGTGCCTGGTACGTCGGACAGGCGGATGGCTACACCTTC
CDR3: CAWYVGQADGYTF

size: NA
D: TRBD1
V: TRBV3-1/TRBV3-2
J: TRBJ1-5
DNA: TGTGCCAGCAGCCAATCAGGGGGCGGTCAGCCCCAGCATTTT
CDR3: CASSQSGGGQPQHF

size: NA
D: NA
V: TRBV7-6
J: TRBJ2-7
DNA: TGTGCCAGCAGCTTAGGGACAGCCTCCTACGAGCAGTACTTC
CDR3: CASSLGTASYEQYF

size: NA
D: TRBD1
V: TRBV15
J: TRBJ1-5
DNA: TGTGCCACCAGCAAAGGAGGGACAGGGGCAGGCCAGCCCCAGCATTTT
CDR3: CATSKGGTGAGQPQHF

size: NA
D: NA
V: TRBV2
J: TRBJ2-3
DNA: TGTGCCAGCATCAAGGGGGACCGACCCACAGATACGCAGTATTTT
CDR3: CASIKGDRPTDTQYF

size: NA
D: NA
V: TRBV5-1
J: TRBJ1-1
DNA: TGCGCCAGCAGCTTGCAGGACAGTAACACTGAAGCTTTCTTT
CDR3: CASSLQDSNTEAFF

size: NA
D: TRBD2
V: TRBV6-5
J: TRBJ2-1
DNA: TGTGCCAGGGGCGGGAGCTCCTACAATGAGCAGTTCTTC
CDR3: CARGGSSYNEQFF

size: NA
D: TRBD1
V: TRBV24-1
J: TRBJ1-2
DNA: TGTGCCACCAGTGATGTAACAGGGGGCAACTATGGCTACACCTTC
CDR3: CATSDVTGGNYGYTF

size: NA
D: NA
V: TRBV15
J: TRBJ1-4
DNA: TGTGCCACCAGCAGAGGTGGGAGTCCTAATGAAAAACTGTTTTTT
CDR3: CATSRGGSPNEKLFF

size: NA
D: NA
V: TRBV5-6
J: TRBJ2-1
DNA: TGTGCCAGCAGCTTGGCCGGAGGCAATGAGCAGTTCTTC
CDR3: CASSLAGGNEQFF

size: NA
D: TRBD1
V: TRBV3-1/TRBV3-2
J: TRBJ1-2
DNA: TGTGCCAGCAGCCAAGAGACAGGGAAACGCGGCTACACCTTC
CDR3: CASSQETGKRGYTF

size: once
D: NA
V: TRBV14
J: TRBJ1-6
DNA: TGTGCCAGCAGCCCGGCGAGGGGGGGGTTTTCACCCCTCCACTTT
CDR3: CASSPARGGFSPLHF

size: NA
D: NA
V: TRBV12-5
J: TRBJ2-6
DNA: TGTGCTAGTGGCTTGCAAGGCAGGGCCTCTGGGGCCAACGTCCTGACTTTC
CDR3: CASGLQGRASGANVLTF

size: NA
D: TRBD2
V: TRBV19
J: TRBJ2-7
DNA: TGTGCCAGTAGTCTACCGGGACTAGCGGGAGTGGGCGAGCAGTACTTC
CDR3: CASSLPGLAGVGEQYF

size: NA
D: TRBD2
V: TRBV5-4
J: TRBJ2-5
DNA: TGTGCCAGCAGCGCTAAAGCGGGAGTAGAGACCCAGTACTTC
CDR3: CASSAKAGVETQYF

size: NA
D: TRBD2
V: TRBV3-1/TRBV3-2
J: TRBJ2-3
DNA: TGTGCCAGCAGCCAAGAGGGACTAGCGGGTGAGCAGTATTTT
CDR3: CASSQEGLAGEQYF

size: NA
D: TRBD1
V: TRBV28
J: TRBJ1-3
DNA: TGTGCCAGCAGTCCTACACAGGGGGCGGCTGGAAACACCATATATTTT
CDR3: CASSPTQGAAGNTIYF